This is a list of T cell receptor beta chains from one sample in a study of T cell responses to AZD1222 COVID-19 vaccine. The assay was immunoSEQ multiplex PCR, and TCRdb's table has in-frame clones only and misses some. The sample includes about 150,000 clones, roughly nine tenths of them seen just once. The material was peripheral blood, obtained 28 days after the second AZD1222 dose. These receptors were collected from an adult who received the AZD1222 COVID-19 vaccine. CDR3s include the opening cysteine and the closing phenylalanine or tryptophan. The D gene is left open where the match is weak. Some rows have no size entry. The others give once, few or many, or a class for an expanded clone.

>TRBD2|TRBJ2-2|few|TRBV6-2/TRBV6-3
TGTGCCAGCAGTTACCGGGGCGGGGGGAACACCGGGGAGCTGTTTTTT
CASSYRGGGNTGELFF
>NA|TRBJ1-3|NA|TRBV18
TGTGCCAGCTCACGTCCCCCCCCTGCAGGAAACACCATATATTTT
CASSRPPPAGNTIYF
>NA|TRBJ2-7|NA|TRBV7-2
TGTGCCAGCAGCATCCCTTCCTCCTACGAGCAGTACTTC
CASSIPSSYEQYF
>NA|TRBJ1-6|NA|TRBV19
TGTGCCAGTAGTTTCGCTAGCTCCTATAATTCACCCCTCCACTTT
CASSFASSYNSPLHF
>TRBD1|TRBJ1-1|NA|TRBV7-2
TGTGCCAGCAGCTTTCAACAGGGGACTACTGCTGAAGCTTTCTTT
CASSFQQGTTAEAFF
>TRBD1|TRBJ2-2|NA|TRBV9
TGTGCCAGCGGCGGGACAGGGGGCACCGGGGAGCTGTTTTTT
CASGGTGGTGELFF
>NA|TRBJ1-1|NA|TRBV30
TGTGCCTGGAGTCGGACGAACACTGAAGCTTTCTTT
CAWSRTNTEAFF
>TRBD1|TRBJ2-5|NA|TRBV2
TGTGCCAGCAAGTCCAGGGGGCATCGGGAGACCCAGTACTTC
CASKSRGHRETQYF
>TRBD1|TRBJ1-2|NA|TRBV12-3/TRBV12-4
TGTGCCAGCAGTAGACAGGGGGGGAATGGCTACACCTTC
CASSRQGGNGYTF
>TRBD2|TRBJ2-3|NA|TRBV6-1
TGTGCCAGCAGTGAAGCCCCGACTAGCGGGGGGAGGGCAGATACGCAGTATTTT
CASSEAPTSGGRADTQYF
>TRBD1|TRBJ1-5|once|TRBV10-3
TGTGCCATCAGCTCGGGACAGGGAAATCAGCCCCAGCATTTT
CAISSGQGNQPQHF
>NA|TRBJ1-1|NA|TRBV30
TGTGCCTGGAGTTCCTGGGGGGTCAGGGCCGAGGCTGAAGCTTTCTTT
CAWSSWGVRAEAEAFF
>NA|TRBJ1-2|NA|TRBV7-9
TGTGCCAGCAGCTTAGGGTTGGTCAGTTATGGCTACACCTTC
CASSLGLVSYGYTF
>TRBD2|TRBJ2-3|NA|TRBV29-1
TGCAGCGTTGCCCGGGAGGCCCGGAACACAGATACGCAGTATTTT
CSVAREARNTDTQYF
>TRBD2|TRBJ2-1|NA|TRBV28
TGTGCCATAATGGGGGGAGGGGACTACAATGAGCAGTTCTTC
CAIMGGGDYNEQFF
>NA|TRBJ1-1|NA|TRBV27
TGTGCCAGCAGTTTATTTGTCAGGACTGAAGCTTTCTTT
CASSLFVRTEAFF
>TRBD2|TRBJ2-5|NA|TRBV5-1
TGCGCCAGCAGCTCCGGGACTAGCCAGACCCAGTACTTC
CASSSGTSQTQYF
>NA|TRBJ1-1|NA|TRBV5-1
TGCGCCAGCAGCTCCGGGTATGAAGCTTTCTTT
CASSSGYEAFF
>NA|TRBJ2-1|NA|TRBV30
TGTGCCTGGAGTTGGGGGCCCTACAATGAGCAGTTCTTC
CAWSWGPYNEQFF
>TRBD2|TRBJ2-1|NA|TRBV14
TGTGCCAGCAGCCAGGACCCCCCCGGGACTAGCGGGGGGTGGTCCTACAATGAGCAGTTCTTC
CASSQDPPGTSGGWSYNEQFF
>TRBD1|TRBJ1-5|NA|TRBV2
TGTGCCAGCAGTGTCCAGGGGGTGCATCAGCCCCAGCATTTT
CASSVQGVHQPQHF
>NA|TRBJ2-7|NA|TRBV12-5
TGTGCTAGTGGTTTGAGAGGGTCCTACGAGCAGTACTTC
CASGLRGSYEQYF
>NA|TRBJ2-1|NA|TRBV24-1
TGTGCCACCAGTGACCAGGCCCCTTTTGGGAATGAGCAGTTCTTC
CATSDQAPFGNEQFF
>NA|TRBJ2-3|NA|TRBV6-6
TGTGCCAGCGGTACGTCGATTTCGCAGTATTTT
CASGTSISQYF
>NA|TRBJ1-5|NA|TRBV18
TGTGCCAGCTCACCCTCCCAGGGTAGCAATCAGCCCCAGCATTTT
CASSPSQGSNQPQHF
>NA|TRBJ2-7|NA|TRBV7-7
TGTGCTAGCAGCTTGGAGGGGGCCTACGAGCAGTACTTC
CASSLEGAYEQYF
>NA|TRBJ2-7|NA|TRBV6-2/TRBV6-3
TGTGCCAGCAGTTACTCGCCGACCGTCACCTACGAGCAGTACTTC
CASSYSPTVTYEQYF
>TRBD1|TRBJ2-7|NA|TRBV5-8
TGTGCCAGCAGCTTTACCGGGACAGGGGGCTACGAGCAGTACTTC
CASSFTGTGGYEQYF
>NA|TRBJ1-6|NA|TRBV24-1
TGTGCCACCAGTGATGCCAGGGGATGGAATTCACCCCTCCACTTT
CATSDARGWNSPLHF
>TRBD2|TRBJ2-7|NA|TRBV9
TGTGCCAGCAGCTCAGACGTCGATGGGAGGACTAGCGGGTCCTACGAGCAGTACTTC
CASSSDVDGRTSGSYEQYF
>NA|TRBJ1-6|NA|TRBV4-3
TGCGCCAGCAGCCAAGAGGGACGGAACCATAATTCACCCCTCCACTTT
CASSQEGRNHNSPLHF
>NA|TRBJ2-7|NA|TRBV14
TGTGCCAGCAGGGTCGGTACTAGTAGGGAGCAGTACTTC
CASRVGTSREQYF
>NA|TRBJ2-1|NA|TRBV5-4
TGTGCCAGCAGCTTTGAACTAGCCACAGACAATGAGCAGTTCTTC
CASSFELATDNEQFF
>NA|TRBJ1-5|NA|TRBV21-1
TGTGCCAGCAGCACACAAATATCTCGGCCCCAGCATTTT
CASSTQISRPQHF
>NA|TRBJ2-4|NA|TRBV19
TGTGCCAGTAGTATAGATCGGAGTCTAGCCAAAAACATTCAGTACTTC
CASSIDRSLAKNIQYF
>NA|TRBJ1-2|few|TRBV7-2
TGTGCCAGCAGCCCCCAGGGAGGGGAGGGATCCAATGGCTACACCTTC
CASSPQGGEGSNGYTF
>NA|TRBJ1-5|once|TRBV6-2/TRBV6-3
TGTGCCAGCAGTTACGTCAATCAGCCCCAGCATTTT
CASSYVNQPQHF
>NA|TRBJ1-3|NA|TRBV3-1/TRBV3-2
TGTGCCAGCAGCCAAGTCCAGGGGTTTTGGGGAAACACCATATATTTT
CASSQVQGFWGNTIYF
>TRBD1|TRBJ1-4|NA|TRBV30
TGTGCCTGGAGTGTCGCGGGGACAGCGAATGAAAAACTGTTTTTT
CAWSVAGTANEKLFF
>NA|TRBJ2-3|NA|TRBV7-9
TGTGCCAGCAGCTTAGGGCGGGCCCTCCTTAGCACAGATACGCAGTATTTT
CASSLGRALLSTDTQYF
>NA|TRBJ2-3|NA|TRBV3-1/TRBV3-2
TGTGCCAGCAGCACTTCTACTAGCACCCTATCTAGCACAGATACGCAGTATTTT
CASSTSTSTLSSTDTQYF
>NA|TRBJ1-5|few|TRBV27
TGTGCCAGCAGTTTAGGCAGGGTTGGCAATCAGCCCCAGCATTTT
CASSLGRVGNQPQHF
>TRBD2|TRBJ2-7|NA|TRBV7-7
TGTGCCAGCAGCCCGAGTACAGCGGGGGTGGGGGAGCAGTACTTC
CASSPSTAGVGEQYF
>NA|TRBJ2-7|NA|TRBV6-5
TGTGCCAGCGCTCTTACAAGAGGGCCCTACGAGCAGTACTTC
CASALTRGPYEQYF
>TRBD1|TRBJ1-2|NA|TRBV27
TGTGCCAGCAGACCCGCCGGGACAGGGGTCGGCTACACCTTC
CASRPAGTGVGYTF
>NA|TRBJ1-1|once|TRBV6-5
TGTGCCAGTCACAGGGAATCCGCTGAAGCTTTCTTT
CASHRESAEAFF
>TRBD2|TRBJ2-1|NA|TRBV5-4
TGTGCCAGCAGCCACCCTTCTAGCGGGGGGGCGCACAATGAGCAGTTCTTC
CASSHPSSGGAHNEQFF
>NA|TRBJ2-7|NA|TRBV2
TGTGCCAGCAGTTTGTCTAGCTACGAGCAGTACTTC
CASSLSSYEQYF
>TRBD1|TRBJ2-5|NA|TRBV3-1/TRBV3-2
TGTGCCAGCAGCCAAGGACAGGGGATGGGGCGGGAGACCCAGTACTTC
CASSQGQGMGRETQYF
>TRBD2|TRBJ2-7|NA|TRBV7-3
TGTGCCAGCAGCTCGGGACTAGCGGGAGGCGAGCAGTACTTC
CASSSGLAGGEQYF
>NA|TRBJ2-7|once|TRBV7-2
TGTGCCAGCAGCCTGGGTGGGGGGCCAGGCTTCTCCTACGAGCAGTACTTC
CASSLGGGPGFSYEQYF
>NA|TRBJ1-1|NA|TRBV10-3
TGTGCCATCAGTGAGTCAGATTTCAGGAACACTGAAGCTTTCTTT
CAISESDFRNTEAFF
>NA|TRBJ1-6|NA|TRBV19
TGTGCCAGTAGTATGGCCCGACAGATCCATTCACCCCTCCACTTT
CASSMARQIHSPLHF
>NA|TRBJ2-7|NA|TRBV5-5
TGTGCCAGCAGCCGGACCGAGCGGAGCTCCTACGAGCAGTACTTC
CASSRTERSSYEQYF
>NA|TRBJ2-2|NA|TRBV15
TGTGCCACCAGCATAGGACAGAACACCGGGGAGCTGTTTTTT
CATSIGQNTGELFF
>NA|TRBJ1-5|once|TRBV24-1
TGTGCCACCAGTGACACAGGGTCCAGCAATCAGCCCCAGCATTTT
CATSDTGSSNQPQHF
>NA|TRBJ1-1|NA|TRBV9
TGTGCCAGCAGCGTAGGGAGGGGCTCGAACACTGAAGCTTTCTTT
CASSVGRGSNTEAFF
>NA|TRBJ2-3|NA|TRBV6-5
TGTGCCAGCAGGTTCTCGGGGGCAGATACGCAGTATTTT
CASRFSGADTQYF
>NA|TRBJ1-6|NA|TRBV3-1/TRBV3-2
TGTGCCAGCAGCCAAAAGGGTTCACCCCTCCACTTT
CASSQKGSPLHF
>NA|TRBJ1-1|NA|TRBV5-4
TGTGCCAGCAGCCCCACGGGACGAGGGGTGGAAGCTTTCTTT
CASSPTGRGVEAFF